Below are 26 T cell receptor beta chains sequenced from a single sample in a study of technical replicates of blood from a handful of donors. Profiling relied on immunoSEQ multiplex PCR, and the TCRdb table lists in-frame clones only, not all of them. Here the sample spans 54,000 or so clones, 94% being singletons. Sequencing was carried out using T cells isolated from PBMCs. Receptors originate from a human donor in good health.

V gene TRBV7-6 combines with J gene TRBJ2-5, with D possibly being TRBD2 (6 bases). Germline CDR1 SGHVS, CDR2 FNYEAQ. V was clipped by 2 bases and J by 5 bases, with 15 bases between them. The CDR3 has 15 residues. CDR3 protein: CASSLPAGTRETQYF. The CDR3 DNA reads TGTGCCAGCAGCTTACCCGCGGGGACTCGGGAGACCCAGTACTTC.

The chain has TRBV5-6 and TRBJ2-1, with D hard to call. Germline loops: CDR1 SGHDT, CDR2 YYEEEE. The CDR3 has 13 residues. Trimming removed 5 bases at V and 7 bases at J, with 13 bases between. The CDR3 sequence: CASSGPTQNEQFF. DNA for the CDR3: TGTGCCAGCAGTGGGCCGACGCAAAATGAGCAGTTCTTC.

The chain links TRBV11-2 to TRBJ2-7; TRBD2 matches 11 bases. V trimming: 3 bases; J trimming: 2 bases; junction bases outside the gene matches: 3. There are 15 residues in the CDR3. Germline CDR1 reads SGHAT; CDR2 reads FQNNGV. CDR3 region: CASSFSSGRAYEQYF. CDR3 bases: TGTGCCAGCAGCTTCAGTAGCGGGAGGGCCTACGAGCAGTACTTC.

This chain joins TRBV7-6 and TRBJ2-1, with 7 bases that match TRBD2. CDR3 length: 15 residues. Germline V gene data show CDR1 as SGHVS and CDR2 as FNYEAQ. The V segment lost 6 bases and the J segment 8 bases; nucleotides outside the gene matches: 13. The CDR3 sequence: CASRPRAGEGHEQFF. The CDR3 DNA follows: TGTGCCAGCAGACCTAGGGCGGGAGAGGGGCATGAGCAGTTCTTC.

V gene TRBV7-9 combines with J gene TRBJ1-3, with no clear D. The germline gives CDR1 SEHNR, CDR2 FQNEAQ (reference sequence). V was trimmed by 5 bases and J by 0 bases, leaving 8 bases between them. The CDR3 is 14 amino acids. CDR3 nucleotides: TGTGCCAGCAGCCTTGACACCTCTGGAAACACCATATATTTT. This gives the protein CASSLDTSGNTIYF. The variable domain in full, completed from reference TRBV7-9 and TRBJ1-3, reads DTGVSQNPRHKITKRGQNVTFRCDPISEHNRLYWYRQTLGQGPEFLTYFQNEAQLEKSRLLSDRFSAERPKGSFSTLEIQRTEQGDSAMYLCASSLDTSGNTIYFGEGSWLTVV.

The rearrangement links TRBV9 to TRBJ2-7; TRBD2 matches 7 bases. The CDR3 consists of 15 residues. The germline gives CDR1 SGDLS, CDR2 YYNGEE. The V and J ends lost 0 bases and 2 bases, in that order; junction bases with no gene match: 5. DNA for the CDR3: TGTGCCAGCAGCGTAGATCTAGCGGAGCCCTACGAGCAGTACTTC. Its protein product is CASSVDLAEPYEQYF.

The chain carries TRBV7-9 and TRBJ1-1; tentative D call: TRBD1 (6 bases). Trimming cost V 5 bases and J 3 bases, with 13 bases left between them. The CDR3 loop spans 14 amino acids. CDR1 is SEHNR and CDR2 is FQNEAQ in the germline V gene (reference sequence). CDR3 protein: CASSQAGAYTEAFF. CDR3 DNA: TGTGCCAGCAGCCAAGCAGGGGCCTACACTGAAGCTTTCTTT.

This clone occurred a few times. The chain uses TRBV11-2 and TRBJ2-1; possibly TRBD2 for D (6 bases). The V end lost 3 bases, the J end lost 0 bases, and 18 bases lay between the germline ends. There are 18 residues in the CDR3. Germline V CDR1 and CDR2: SGHAT, FQNNGV. DNA of the CDR3: TGTGCCAGCAGCTTGGGGAGGAAAACTACGAGCTCCTACAATGAGCAGTTCTTC. Its protein is CASSLGRKTTSSYNEQFF.

The gene calls are TRBV7-9 and TRBJ1-4; no clear D. The CDR3 is 15 amino acids. Deletions cut 3 bases from V and 5 bases from J, with 13 bases between. Germline V lookup: CDR1 SEHNR, CDR2 FQNEAQ (reference sequence). The CDR3 DNA reads as TGTGCCAGCAGCTTTTTCCGGGTTACAAATGAAAAACTGTTTTTT. Translated: CASSFFRVTNEKLFF.

Only a few counts were recorded for this clone. V gene TRBV5-1 combines with J gene TRBJ1-1; weak D call: TRBD1 (6 bases). Deletions cut 4 bases from V and 7 bases from J, with 17 bases between. The length of the CDR3 is 14 residues. Germline V gene lookup returns CDR1 SGHRS and CDR2 YFSETQ. CDR3 DNA sequence: TGCGCCAGCAGCCCGTTAACGGGACATATTGAAGCTTTCTTT. Its translation: CASSPLTGHIEAFF.

This chain links TRBV6-5 with TRBJ2-5, with D maybe TRBD2 (5 bases). V gave up 2 bases and J gave up 5 bases, with 15 bases separating them. Germline lookup yields CDR1 MNHEY and CDR2 SVGAGI. The CDR3 contains 15 residues. CDR3 coding DNA: TGTGCCAGCAGTTACCTGAGGCTAGCAGGCGAGACCCAGTACTTC. This translates into CASSYLRLAGETQYF.

V is TRBV18 and J is TRBJ2-5; 8 bases match TRBD1. CDR1 and CDR2 (germline): KGHSH, LQKENI. CDR3 length: 15 amino acids. The V segment lost 3 bases and the J segment 5 bases; nucleotides outside the gene matches: 8. CDR3 sequence reads: CASSPTGDGWETQYF. DNA of the CDR3: TGTGCCAGCTCACCGACAGGGGACGGTTGGGAGACCCAGTACTTC.

This chain uses TRBV7-9 with TRBJ1-3, with a possible D match to TRBD1 (5 bases). There are 14 residues in the CDR3. The V and J ends lost 5 bases and 7 bases respectively, with 15 bases between them. Germline V lookup: CDR1 SEHNR, CDR2 FQNEAQ (reference sequence). CDR3 in amino acids: CASSPGLPVNTIYF. Here the CDR3 DNA reads TGTGCCAGCAGCCCGGGACTCCCCGTGAACACCATATATTTT.

The chain's CDR3 is CASSQWGGSYEQYF. CDR3 DNA sequence: TGTGCCAGCAGCCAGTGGGGGGGGTCCTACGAGCAGTACTTC. The chain recombines TRBV5-6 with TRBJ2-7, with 7 bases fitting TRBD2. This CDR3 is 14 amino acids long. The ends lost 4 bases at V and 1 base at J; junction bases unmatched: 5. The germline V gene encodes CDR1 SGHDT and CDR2 YYEEEE.

The chain uses TRBV11-1 and TRBJ2-1; 8 bases are a match to TRBD2. The CDR3 runs 16 residues. The J segment lost 8 bases and the V segment lost 5 bases, leaving 14 bases of the junction unmatched. Germline loops: CDR1 SGHAT, CDR2 FQDESV (reference sequence). This chain's CDR3 is CASSPRVAGRGHEQFF. The CDR3 coding sequence is TGTGCCAGCAGCCCCCGAGTAGCGGGGCGGGGTCATGAGCAGTTCTTC.

This sequence joins TRBV7-8 and TRBJ1-4; TRBD1 matches 7 bases. Trimming removed 4 bases from V and 3 bases from J; junction bases left unmatched: 5. The germline gives CDR1 SGHVS, CDR2 FQNEAQ. The CDR3 loop spans 15 amino acids. The CDR3 protein is CASSSDRVANEKLFF. As DNA, the CDR3 is TGTGCCAGCAGCTCCGACAGGGTTGCTAATGAAAAACTGTTTTTT.

The genes are TRBV11-2 and TRBJ2-2; tentatively, D is TRBD1 (6 bases). Germline values: CDR1 SGHAT, CDR2 FQNNGV. V dropped 5 bases and J dropped 1 base, with 17 bases sitting between them. CDR3 length equals 17 residues. CDR3 residues: CASSPGTLVMNTGELFF. DNA of the CDR3: TGTGCCAGCAGCCCGGGGACACTGGTTATGAACACCGGGGAGCTGTTTTTT. The variable domain in full, completed from reference TRBV11-2 and TRBJ2-2, reads EAGVAQSPRYKIIEKRQSVAFWCNPISGHATLYWYQQILGQGPKLLIQFQNNGVVDDSQLPKDRFSAERLKGVDSTLKIQPAKLEDSAVYLCASSPGTLVMNTGELFFGEGSRLTVL.

The chain links TRBV9 to TRBJ2-1; D gene uncertain. CDR1 is SGDLS, CDR2 YYNGEE, per germline. Trimming left V 1 base short and J 7 bases short, with 15 bases between. This CDR3 contains 15 residues. CDR3: CASSVNSLGPNEQFF. DNA for the CDR3: TGTGCCAGCAGCGTAAACTCCCTCGGTCCTAATGAGCAGTTCTTC.

The chain has TRBV7-9 and TRBJ2-7, with TRBD2 matching 8 bases. This CDR3 comprises 16 residues. The germline V gene encodes CDR1 SEHNR and CDR2 FQNEAQ (reference sequence). V lost 7 bases and J lost 2; bases outside the gene matches: 13. The CDR3 is CASTHFTGGGTYEQYF. The DNA of the CDR3 is TGTGCCAGCACTCACTTCACCGGGGGGGGGACCTACGAGCAGTACTTC.

V is TRBV6-5 and J is TRBJ1-1; 9 bases align to TRBD1. J gave up 5 bases and V 2 bases, and 6 bases lay outside the gene matches. Germline lookup yields CDR1 MNHEY and CDR2 SVGAGI. This CDR3 region has 15 residues. Here the CDR3 DNA reads TGTGCCAGCAGTTACGGGGGGACAGGGAGAACTGAAGCTTTCTTT. Translation: CASSYGGTGRTEAFF.

The chain links TRBV11-3 to TRBJ2-1; D is possibly TRBD2 (5 bases). CDR3 length: 13 amino acids. Trimming took 1 base from V and 6 from J, leaving 7 bases between them. The germline V gene encodes CDR1 SGHNT and CDR2 YENEEA. CDR3 region: CASSLAGTNEQFF. The CDR3 DNA follows: TGTGCCAGCAGCTTAGCGGGAACCAATGAGCAGTTCTTC.

This chain joins TRBV11-3 and TRBJ2-2; no definite D call. CDR1 is SGHNT and CDR2 is YENEEA in the germline V gene. V was trimmed by 2 bases and J by 3 bases, leaving 7 bases between them. CDR3 length equals 14 residues. In nucleotides, the CDR3 is TGTGCCAGCAGCTTATCACAGTACACCGGGGAGCTGTTTTTT. It codes for CASSLSQYTGELFF.

This sequence joins TRBV5-4 and TRBJ2-7, with D possibly matching TRBD2 (5 bases). This CDR3 is 14 amino acids long. Trimming removed 0 bases from V and 7 bases from J, with 14 bases in between. From germline, CDR1 is SGHNT and CDR2 YYREEE (reference sequence). CDR3: CASSLGLGPGEQYF. CDR3 DNA sequence: TGTGCCAGCAGCTTGGGACTCGGTCCGGGGGAGCAGTACTTC.

The CDR3 nucleotides are TGTGCCAGCTCACTAACAGGTTCCATAGAAGCTTTCTTT. As protein: CASSLTGSIEAFF. The chain uses TRBV18 and TRBJ1-1; weak D call: TRBD1 (5 bases). This CDR3 is 13 amino acids long. V was shortened by 4 bases and J by 8 bases, with 14 bases between the two germline ends. Per germline, CDR1 KGHSH and CDR2 LQKENI.

The CDR3 spells CASSATSGGAREQFF. As DNA, the CDR3 is TGTGCCAGCAGCGCTACTAGCGGGGGGGCCCGTGAGCAGTTCTTC. The chain links TRBV9 to TRBJ2-1; 13 nucleotides match TRBD2. This CDR3 has 15 residues. V lost 3 bases and J lost 9; bases outside the gene matches: 6. Germline CDR1 reads SGDLS; CDR2 reads YYNGEE.

To note about this clone: The same CDR3 is also encoded by other DNA sequences in this sample. This chain connects TRBV5-1 to TRBJ2-5; D not resolved. CDR1 is SGHRS and CDR2 is YFSETQ in the germline V gene. This CDR3 comprises 11 residues. Deletions cut 3 bases from V and 2 bases from J, with 2 bases between. DNA of the CDR3: TGCGCCAGCAGCTCTCAAGAGACCCAGTACTTC. It encodes CASSSQETQYF.